The 12 T cell receptor beta chains reported below all come from one sample, sequenced in a study of T cells in Graves' hyperthyroidism and ophthalmopathy. Amplified TCR beta CDR3 regions came from RNA transcripts. Primed by the HTBI set, a first-round RT-PCR was run on the TCR CDR3. TCRdb itself ran the multiplex PCR reads through MiXCR, one entry per CDR3 protein. This table holds approximately 490,000 distinct CDR3 sequences, 20% to 25% found once. Sample: blood. These receptors were taken from a woman between 65 and 79 years old with Graves' ophthalmopathy.

The chain is built from TRBV3-1 and TRBJ2-4, with 11 bases identical to TRBD2. V was pared by 4 bases and J by 0 bases, with 2 bases of the junction left unmatched. The CDR3 has 16 residues. Germline assignment: CDR1 LGHDT and CDR2 YNNKEL (reference sequence). CDR3 amino acids: CASSPGLAGAKNIQYF. The CDR3 DNA sequence: TGTGCCAGCAGCCCCGGACTAGCGGGAGCCAAAAACATTCAGTACTTC.

The genes are TRBV20-1 and TRBJ2-7; 8 bases align to TRBD1. After removal of 3 bases from V and 7 bases from J, the junction contained 8 bases not matched to a gene. Germline assignment: CDR1 DFQATT and CDR2 SNEGSKA (reference sequence). There are 13 residues in the CDR3. The CDR3 protein is CSASLQGAREQYF. DNA for the CDR3: TGCAGTGCTAGTTTGCAGGGGGCGCGTGAGCAGTACTTC.

The V call is TRBV18, the J call TRBJ1-4; no clear D. The length of the CDR3 is 12 residues. The germline V gene encodes CDR1 KGHSH and CDR2 LQKENI. Trimming shortened V by 5 bases and J by 8 bases, and 9 bases separated the two germline ends. The CDR3 DNA reads as TGTGCCAGCTCAAACCTAGGGGAAAAACTGTTTTTT. It translates to CASSNLGEKLFF.

A few counts support this clonotype. The rearrangement joins TRBV3-1 to TRBJ2-2; perhaps TRBD1 as D (5 bases). V lost 4 bases and J lost 4, with 10 bases in between. The CDR3 length is 14 residues. Germline V gene data show CDR1 as LGHDT and CDR2 as YNNKEL (reference sequence). The CDR3: CASSRIQGTGELFF. The CDR3, as DNA: TGTGCCAGCAGCCGGATCCAGGGCACCGGGGAGCTGTTTTTT.

This clonotype has a handful of counts. V gene TRBV6-1 combines with J gene TRBJ1-2; weak D call: TRBD1 (5 bases). The CDR3 length is 14 residues. CDR1 and CDR2 (germline): MNHNS, SASEGT. Between the trimmed V and J ends, which lost 4 bases and 0 bases, there was a span of 9 bases. The CDR3 bases are TGTGCCAGCAGTGCACGGGGGACTAACTATGGCTACACCTTC. This codes for CASSARGTNYGYTF.

There are a few counts of this clonotype. V and J are TRBV20-1 and TRBJ1-5; the D gene is possibly TRBD1 (5 bases). The germline V and J ends were trimmed by 4 bases and 5 bases, with 15 bases remaining between them. This CDR3 is built from 14 residues. CDR1 is DFQATT, CDR2 SNEGSKA, per germline (reference sequence). CDR3 protein: CSATGPPEYQPQHF. The DNA for the CDR3 is TGCAGTGCTACAGGGCCCCCAGAGTATCAGCCCCAGCATTTT.

This chain uses TRBV2 with TRBJ2-2; D uncertain. The germline V gene has CDR1 SNHLY and CDR2 FYNNEI. V shed 4 bases and J shed 5 bases, with 8 bases lying between them. The CDR3 extends over 13 amino acids. The CDR3 loop reads CASSVIRTGELFF. The CDR3 DNA is TGTGCCAGCAGTGTTATAAGGACCGGGGAGCTGTTTTTT. Drawing the rest from reference TRBV2 and TRBJ2-2, the complete variable domain is EPEVTQTPSHQVTQMGQEVILRCVPISNHLYFYWYRQILGQKVEFLVSFYNNEISEKSEIFDDQFSVERPDGSNFTLKIRSTKLEDSAMYFCASSVIRTGELFFGEGSRLTVL.

This clonotype came up many times. This chain uses TRBV2 with TRBJ1-1; possibly TRBD1 for D (6 bases). The CDR3 totals 15 residues. Trimming shortened V by 3 bases and J by 4 bases, and 15 bases separated the two germline ends. The V gene's germline CDR1 is SNHLY and CDR2 FYNNEI. This chain's CDR3 is CASSEWGGTSTEAFF. CDR3 nucleotides: TGTGCCAGCAGTGAGTGGGGGGGGACATCCACTGAAGCTTTCTTT. Drawing the rest from reference TRBV2 and TRBJ1-1, the complete variable domain is EPEVTQTPSHQVTQMGQEVILRCVPISNHLYFYWYRQILGQKVEFLVSFYNNEISEKSEIFDDQFSVERPDGSNFTLKIRSTKLEDSAMYFCASSEWGGTSTEAFFGQGTRLTVV.

Many counts were recorded for this clonotype. V and J are TRBV28 and TRBJ2-2; D is undetermined. Germline loops: CDR1 MDHEN, CDR2 SYDVKM. Deletions cut 7 bases from V and 5 bases from J, with 14 bases between. The CDR3 has 14 amino acids. In nucleotides, the CDR3 is TGTGCCAGCACCCTCTTGGCGGAAACCGGGGAGCTGTTTTTT. Translated, it gives CASTLLAETGELFF.

This clonotype was recorded many times. V is TRBV27 and J is TRBJ2-3; a possible D gene is TRBD2 (5 bases). Germline V gene data show CDR1 as MNHEY and CDR2 as SMNVEV (reference sequence). The V end lost 3 bases, the J end lost 0 bases, and 13 bases lay between the germline ends. The CDR3 spans 16 residues. CDR3 nucleotide sequence: TGTGCCAGCAGTTTTCTGTGGCGGACTAGCACAGATACGCAGTATTTT. Protein product: CASSFLWRTSTDTQYF.

This clonotype was counted at least ten times. This chain uses TRBV12-3 or TRBV12-4 with TRBJ2-1; possibly TRBD1 for D (5 bases). The CDR3 runs to 15 residues. Trimming pared 6 bases from V and 6 bases from J, leaving 18 bases between. CDR3 nucleotides: TGTGCCAGCAGCATCGTGGGCCTGGGGCGCAATGAGCAGTTCTTC. This translates into CASSIVGLGRNEQFF.

This clonotype was counted a few times. J is TRBJ1-1 and V is TRBV7-9; D unresolved. Germline V gene sequence: CDR1 SEHNR, CDR2 FQNEAQ (reference sequence). The CDR3 contains 13 residues. The V end lost 2 bases, the J end lost 11 bases, and 15 bases lay between the germline ends. The CDR3 DNA sequence: TGTGCCAGCAGCTTATCGGCTTCCCAGCCGGCTTTCTTT. This translates into CASSLSASQPAFF.